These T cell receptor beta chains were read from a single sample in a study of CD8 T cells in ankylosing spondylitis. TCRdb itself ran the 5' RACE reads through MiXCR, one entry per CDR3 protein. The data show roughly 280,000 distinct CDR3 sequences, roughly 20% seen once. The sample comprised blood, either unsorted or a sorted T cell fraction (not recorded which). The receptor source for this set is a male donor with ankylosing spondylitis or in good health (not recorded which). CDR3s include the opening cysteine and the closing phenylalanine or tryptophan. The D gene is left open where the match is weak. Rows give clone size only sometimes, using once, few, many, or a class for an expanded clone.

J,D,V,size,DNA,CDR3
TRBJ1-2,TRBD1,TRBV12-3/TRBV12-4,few,TGTGCCAGCAGTTCCGACAGGGGGCTCTATGGCTACACCTTC,CASSSDRGLYGYTF
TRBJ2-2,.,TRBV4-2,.,TGTGCCAGCAGCCAGGACGGGATTTTCACCGCGGAGCTGTTTTTT,CASSQDGIFTAELFF
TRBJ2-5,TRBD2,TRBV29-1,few,TGCAGCGTTGGAGCGGGAATGGAGACCCAGTACTTC,CSVGAGMETQYF
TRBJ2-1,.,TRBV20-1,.,TGCAGTGCTCCGGGAATTCACAATGAGCAGTTCTTC,CSAPGIHNEQFF
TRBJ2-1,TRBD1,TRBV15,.,TGTGCCACCAGCAGTCCTAGGACAGGGTCCAATGAGCAGTTCTTC,CATSSPRTGSNEQFF
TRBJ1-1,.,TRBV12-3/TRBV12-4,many,TGTGCCAGCAGTAGCACGGGAGGGAAGACTGAAGCTTTCTTT,CASSSTGGKTEAFF
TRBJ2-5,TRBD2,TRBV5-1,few,TGCGCCAGCAGCTTTAGCGGGACGGAGGAGACCCAGTACTTC,CASSFSGTEETQYF
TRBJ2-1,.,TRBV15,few,TGTGCCACCAGCAGAGATCAACGGGGCGGCTCCTACAATGAGCAGTTCTTC,CATSRDQRGGSYNEQFF
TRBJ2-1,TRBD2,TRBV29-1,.,TGCAGCGTTGAATTCTTAGCGGGCCGAGGGGATGAGCAGTTCTTC,CSVEFLAGRGDEQFF
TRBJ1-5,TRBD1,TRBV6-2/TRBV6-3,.,TGTGCCAGCAGCAGGGACAGGGGAGGAAGGAGCAATCAGCCCCAGCATTTT,CASSRDRGGRSNQPQHF
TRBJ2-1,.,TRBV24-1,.,TGTGCCACCTCTCACCCGGAGGGGCTCAACAATGAGCAGTTCTTC,CATSHPEGLNNEQFF
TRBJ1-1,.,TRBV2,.,TGTGCCAGCAGTGAACAGGGGTGGCCTGAAGCTTTCTTT,CASSEQGWPEAFF
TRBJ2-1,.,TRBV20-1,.,TGCAGTGCTAGAGAACGTCCTCCGGGAGCGTCGTACAATGAGCAGTTCTTC,CSARERPPGASYNEQFF
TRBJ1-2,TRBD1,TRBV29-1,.,TGCAGCGTTGAGGGACAGGGGGAAGATGGCTACACCTTC,CSVEGQGEDGYTF
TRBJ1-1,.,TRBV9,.,TGTGCCAGCAGCGTAGTGGTGGTCGGGGCCACTGAAGCTTTCTTT,CASSVVVVGATEAFF
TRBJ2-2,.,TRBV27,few,TGTGCCAGCAGTCCCCAAAGACCGGGACCGAACTCGAACACCGGGGAGCTGTTTTTT,CASSPQRPGPNSNTGELFF
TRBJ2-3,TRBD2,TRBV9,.,TGTGCCAGCAGCGCTACTCTAGCGGGGCCTAGCACAGATACGCAGTATTTT,CASSATLAGPSTDTQYF
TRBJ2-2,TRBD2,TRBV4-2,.,TGTGCCAGCAGCCAACAAGCGGGGGGGCTCACCGGGGAGCTGTTTTTT,CASSQQAGGLTGELFF
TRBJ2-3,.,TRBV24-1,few,TGTGCCACCAGTGATTTTTTTGGCGGGGCTGCAGATACGCAGTATTTT,CATSDFFGGAADTQYF
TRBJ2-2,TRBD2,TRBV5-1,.,TGCGCCAGCAGCAGAATTAGCGGGCTGAACACCGGGGAGCTGTTTTTT,CASSRISGLNTGELFF
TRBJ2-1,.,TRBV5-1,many,TGCGCCAGCAGCTTGTCAGGGGTTCTCAATGAGCAGTTCTTC,CASSLSGVLNEQFF
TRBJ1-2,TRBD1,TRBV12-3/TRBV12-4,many,TGTGCCAGCAGTTTCGACAGGGTGCAAGGAGGCTACACCTTC,CASSFDRVQGGYTF
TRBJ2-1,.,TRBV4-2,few,TGTGCCAGCAGCCAAGCGTTAGCGGCTTACAATGAGCAGTTCTTC,CASSQALAAYNEQFF
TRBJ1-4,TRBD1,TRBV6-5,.,TGTGCCAGCAGTTTCCCGGGACAGGGGGGAGAAAAACTGTTTTTT,CASSFPGQGGEKLFF
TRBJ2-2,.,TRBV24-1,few,TGTGCCACCACTACAGGGCCTAACACCGGGGAGCTGTTTTTT,CATTTGPNTGELFF
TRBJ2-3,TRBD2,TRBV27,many,TGTGCCAGCAGCCTCTACCTTAGGACTAGCGGGGGAGATACGCAGTATTTT,CASSLYLRTSGGDTQYF
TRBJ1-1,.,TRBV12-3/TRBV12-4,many,TGTGCCAGCAGTCCCGGACACCCGAACACTGAAGCTTTCTTT,CASSPGHPNTEAFF
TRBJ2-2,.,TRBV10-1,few,TGCGCCAGCAGTGACCTGATGGGTGCCAACACCGGGGAGCTGTTTTTT,CASSDLMGANTGELFF
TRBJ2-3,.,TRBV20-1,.,TGCAGTGCTAGAGAGTACAGCACAGATACGCAGTATTTT,CSAREYSTDTQYF
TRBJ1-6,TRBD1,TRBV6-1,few,TGTGCCACCCGCGCCGAAACAGGGGGCGTAAATTCACCCCTCCACTTT,CATRAETGGVNSPLHF
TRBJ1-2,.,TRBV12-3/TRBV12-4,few,TGTGCCAGCAGTTTGACGGGTATAGGTGGCTACACCTTC,CASSLTGIGGYTF
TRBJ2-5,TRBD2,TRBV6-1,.,TGTGCCAGCAGTCCCTCCAGACTAGCGGGAAGCGAAGAGACCCAGTACTTC,CASSPSRLAGSEETQYF
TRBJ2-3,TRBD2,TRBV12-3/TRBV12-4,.,TGTGCCAGCAGTTTAGCAGGACTAGCTCTCACAGATACGCAGTATTTT,CASSLAGLALTDTQYF
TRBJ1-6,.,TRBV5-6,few,TGTGCCAGCAGCTCGACAGGTAGATCACCCCTCCACTTT,CASSSTGRSPLHF
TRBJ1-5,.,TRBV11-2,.,TGTGCCAGCAGCTCGGAGATCAATCAGCCCCAGCATTTT,CASSSEINQPQHF
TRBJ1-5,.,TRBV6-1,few,TGTGCCAGCAGTGCCCAGGCGAATAGCAATCAGCCCCAGCATTTT,CASSAQANSNQPQHF
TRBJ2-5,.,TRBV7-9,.,TGTGCCAGCAGTCTGGACGCCCAAGAGACCCAGTACTTC,CASSLDAQETQYF
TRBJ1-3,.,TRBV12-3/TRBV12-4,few,TGTGCCAGCGCCTTCAGGGGAAGGGGCTCTGGAAACACCATATATTTT,CASAFRGRGSGNTIYF
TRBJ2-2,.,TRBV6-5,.,TGTGCCAGCAGTTACCTGCAGACCGGGGAGCTGTTTTTT,CASSYLQTGELFF
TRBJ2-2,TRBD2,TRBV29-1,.,TGCAGCGTCCTAGCGGGAGCGAGCACCGGGGAGCTGTTTTTT,CSVLAGASTGELFF
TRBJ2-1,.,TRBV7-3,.,TGTGCCAGCAGGGAGCGTTCGAGCTCCTACAATGAGCAGTTCTTC,CASRERSSSYNEQFF